The 20 T cell receptor beta chains listed next were all sequenced from one sample in a study of cytomegalovirus exposure and HLA in healthy donors. The PCR was carried out with 60 Vbeta primers and 13 Jbeta primers. TCRdb's copy holds only in-frame clones and misses some; the assay was immunoSEQ multiplex PCR. The sample holds 300,000 or so clones, 84% seen once. The specimen was PBMCs. Receptors were obtained from a middle-aged woman in good health and CMV-seropositive.

This chain joins TRBV7-9 and TRBJ1-5; tentative D call: TRBD1 (6 bases). The CDR3 consists of 16 residues. Germline CDR1 is SEHNR and CDR2 is FQNEAQ (reference sequence). The germline V and J ends were trimmed by 1 base and 3 bases, with 13 bases remaining between them. Here the CDR3 reads CASSLVGGGPNQPQHF. CDR3 in DNA: TGTGCCAGCAGCTTAGTAGGGGGGGGGCCCAATCAGCCCCAGCATTTT.

The chain carries TRBV6-6 and TRBJ2-1; TRBD2 agrees at 8 bases. Per germline, CDR1 MNHNY and CDR2 SVGAGI (reference sequence). Unmatched junction bases numbered 2, after V lost 2 bases and J lost 8 bases. This CDR3 region has 13 residues. CDR3 nucleotides: TGTGCCAGCAGTTACGGGACTAGTTATGAGCAGTTCTTC. Translated: CASSYGTSYEQFF.

The rearrangement uses TRBV30 and TRBJ1-4; possible D gene TRBD1, 6 bases. Germline lookup yields CDR1 GTSNPN and CDR2 SVGIG (reference sequence). The CDR3 sequence is 14 residues long. V dropped 2 bases and J dropped 6 bases, with 13 bases sitting between them. CDR3 sequence (DNA): TGTGCCTGGAGTAATGGGGGCGGCGATGAAAAACTGTTTTTT. Protein: CAWSNGGGDEKLFF.

In this sample, this clone turned up once. The chain links TRBV7-6 to TRBJ2-3; a weak D match, TRBD1 (6 bases). The CDR3 consists of 13 residues. Trimming took off 6 bases at V and 9 bases at J, with 16 bases between the two ends. Looked up from germline, CDR1 is SGHVS and CDR2 is FNYEAQ. This CDR3 reads CASSSGQGRTQYF. Here the CDR3 DNA reads TGTGCCAGCAGTTCAGGTCAGGGGCGGACGCAGTATTTT.

V gene TRBV9 combines with J gene TRBJ2-2; 9 nucleotides agree with TRBD2. V dropped 4 bases and J dropped 7; count of bases not matched to a gene: 11. CDR1 SGDLS and CDR2 YYNGEE come from the germline V gene. CDR3 length equals 16 residues. Here the CDR3 DNA reads TGTGCCAGCAGCCAAGAGGCGGGAGGGCCTGTCGGGGAGCTGTTTTTT. Encoded protein: CASSQEAGGPVGELFF. Together with reference TRBV9 and TRBJ2-2, the CDR3 gives the full variable domain: DSGVTQTPKHLITATGQRVTLRCSPRSGDLSVYWYQQSLDQGLQFLIQYYNGEERAKGNILERFSAQQFPDLHSELNLSSLELGDSALYFCASSQEAGGPVGELFFGEGSRLTVL.

The rearrangement links TRBV9 to TRBJ2-2, with D uncertain. V was cut by 0 bases and J by 11 bases, with 11 bases left in between. Germline-derived CDR1 and CDR2 are SGDLS and YYNGEE. CDR3 length equals 13 residues. The CDR3 here is CASSVETGAELFF. The CDR3 DNA follows: TGTGCCAGCAGCGTAGAGACGGGTGCCGAGCTGTTTTTT.

The chain is built from TRBV28 and TRBJ1-1, with no clear D. V was pared by 6 bases and J by 3 bases, with 5 bases between. This CDR3 has 11 amino acids. Germline-derived CDR1 and CDR2 are MDHEN and SYDVKM. The CDR3 region has the DNA TGTGCCAGCAGGTCATACACTGAAGCTTTCTTT. Its protein product is CASRSYTEAFF.

V usage is TRBV29-1 and J usage is TRBJ2-7; the D gene is possibly TRBD1 (5 bases). The V gene's germline CDR1 is SQVTM and CDR2 ANQGSEA. This CDR3 is built from 13 residues. V lost 3 bases, J lost 3 bases, and 12 bases lay in between. CDR3 bases: TGCAGCGTTGATAGGGGCTCCGGCTACGAGCAGTACTTC. This codes for CSVDRGSGYEQYF.

V and J are TRBV4-1 and TRBJ2-2; 8 nucleotides line up with TRBD1. V trimming: 0 bases; J trimming: 3 bases; junction bases outside the gene matches: 0. The CDR3 covers 15 residues. Germline V lookup: CDR1 MGHRA, CDR2 YSYEKL. The CDR3 bases are TGCGCCAGCAGCCAAGAGGACAGGGACACCGGGGAGCTGTTTTTT. This codes for CASSQEDRDTGELFF.

J is TRBJ1-5 and V is TRBV6-1, with 9 bases matching TRBD1. This CDR3 has 21 residues. Per germline, CDR1 MNHNS and CDR2 SASEGT. Losses at the gene ends were 2 bases for V and 5 bases for J; bases not matched to a gene: 22. The DNA for the CDR3 is TGTGCCAGCAGTGAACCTCTTCTACTGCGCCCGGGACAGGGTTTTTATCAGCCCCAGCATTTT. Translating it yields CASSEPLLLRPGQGFYQPQHF.

The chain has TRBV4-2 and TRBJ1-1, with D perhaps matching TRBD1 (6 bases). Germline V gene lookup returns CDR1 LGHNA and CDR2 YNFKEQ. The V end was cut by 4 bases, the J end by 4 bases, with 13 bases between. The CDR3 totals 14 residues. CDR3 protein: CASSPHSGATEAFF. CDR3 bases: TGTGCCAGCAGCCCTCACTCAGGGGCCACTGAAGCTTTCTTT.

The genes are TRBV7-8 and TRBJ1-2; possibly TRBD1 for D (5 bases). There are 15 residues in the CDR3. V gave up 5 bases and J gave up 4 bases, with 17 bases separating them. Germline CDR1 SGHVS, CDR2 FQNEAQ. The CDR3 is CASSPQGTGSYGYTF. The CDR3, as DNA: TGTGCCAGCAGCCCGCAGGGTACAGGCTCCTATGGCTACACCTTC.

The chain has TRBV29-1 and TRBJ2-2; TRBD1 matches 8 bases. CDR1 and CDR2 (germline): SQVTM, ANQGSEA. The J segment lost 1 base and the V segment lost 7 bases, leaving 5 bases of the junction unmatched. The length of the CDR3 is 14 residues. The DNA for the CDR3 is TGCAGCGCCCAACAGGGGGGGAACACCGGGGAGCTGTTTTTT. Amino acid sequence: CSAQQGGNTGELFF.

This clone has just one count. This chain connects TRBV7-9 to TRBJ2-2; D might be TRBD2 (5 bases). Looked up from germline, CDR1 is SEHNR and CDR2 is FQNEAQ (reference sequence). Deletions cut 3 bases from V and 2 bases from J, with 10 bases between. The CDR3 is 15 residues long. The CDR3 is CASSFLAVNTGELFF. The CDR3 coding sequence is TGTGCCAGCAGCTTTCTAGCAGTTAACACCGGGGAGCTGTTTTTT.

The rearrangement links TRBV19 to TRBJ2-7, with TRBD2 matching 10 bases. The CDR3 extends over 15 amino acids. Germline trimming cut 10 bases from V and 2 bases from J; bases unmatched to any gene: 11. In germline, CDR1 is LNHDA, CDR2 SQIVND (reference sequence). The DNA of the CDR3 is TGTGCCACTGCCCGGACTAGCGGAAAACCCTACGAGCAGTACTTC. It yields the protein CATARTSGKPYEQYF.

This sequence joins TRBV5-6 and TRBJ2-1; 7 bases map to TRBD2. V gave up 7 bases and J gave up 2 bases; unmatched junction bases: 12. Germline values: CDR1 SGHDT, CDR2 YYEEEE. This CDR3 contains 16 residues. The CDR3 nucleotides read TGTGCCAGCTACACGTGGGGCGGGGGTCCCTACAATGAGCAGTTCTTC. This gives the protein CASYTWGGGPYNEQFF.

V gene TRBV30 combines with J gene TRBJ2-7, with TRBD1 as a possible D gene (5 bases). The V gene lost 0 bases and the J gene lost 7 bases, with 16 bases spanning the gap. This CDR3 region has 14 residues. CDR1 and CDR2 (germline): GTSNPN, SVGIG (reference sequence). As DNA, the CDR3 is TGTGCCTGGAGTGTCAATCAGGGCTTCAAAGAGCAGTACTTC. It yields the protein CAWSVNQGFKEQYF.

V gene TRBV5-1 combines with J gene TRBJ2-7, with 9 positions matching TRBD2. The CDR3 sequence is 14 residues long. The trim removed 4 bases at V and 2 bases at J, leaving 4 bases unmatched. Germline V gives CDR1 SGHRS, CDR2 YFSETQ. Written as DNA, the CDR3 is TGCGCCAGCAGCCGGACTAGCGAAACCTACGAGCAGTACTTC. Translating it yields CASSRTSETYEQYF.

The chain combines TRBV27 with TRBJ2-6; perhaps TRBD2 as D (5 bases). Trimming left V 6 bases short and J 5 bases short, with 20 bases between. This CDR3 is built from 17 residues. Germline V gives CDR1 MNHEY, CDR2 SMNVEV (reference sequence). CDR3: CASRSGEGSSRANVLTF. DNA of the CDR3: TGTGCCAGCAGGTCAGGAGAGGGATCCTCCAGGGCCAACGTCCTGACTTTC.

V usage is TRBV7-2 and J usage is TRBJ2-1, with 11 bases that match TRBD2. J was trimmed by 7 bases and V by 5 bases; bases with no gene match: 10. The CDR3 loop spans 16 amino acids. The germline V gene has CDR1 SGHTA and CDR2 FQGNSA. DNA for the CDR3: TGTGCCAGCAGCCCCAGGCTAGCGGGAGGTGGGAATGAGCAGTTCTTC. Residues: CASSPRLAGGGNEQFF.